These 15 T cell receptor beta chains originate from one sample sequenced in a study of molecular identifiers for immune sequencing clone quantification. One entry per CDR3 protein, called by TCRdb with MiXCR from the PCR reads. Of about half a million distinct CDR3 sequences in the sample, about a fifth were seen once. Material for sequencing was naive CD8+ T cells from blood, with Jurkat cell RNA spiked in. As for subset: FACS-sorted CD8+CD4-CCR7+CD45RA+ naive T cells. The receptor set was obtained from a human donor in good health. Some libraries in this study had Jurkat cell RNA spiked in.

This clonotype was observed a few times. This chain uses TRBV12-5 with TRBJ2-3; D may match TRBD1 or TRBD2 (6 bases each). Germline V gives CDR1 LGHNT, CDR2 FRNRAP. Trimming left V 1 base short and J 6 bases short, with 17 bases between. The CDR3 totals 16 residues. The CDR3 DNA sequence: TGTGCTAGTGGTTTGGGTATCAGGGGAGGAGGTGATACGCAGTATTTT. Translation: CASGLGIRGGGDTQYF.

This sequence joins TRBV6-2 or TRBV6-3 and TRBJ2-3; 7 bases agree with TRBD2. Trimming cost V 2 bases and J 2 bases; bases outside gene matches: 7. Germline V gene lookup returns CDR1 MNHEY and CDR2 SVGEGT. This CDR3 has 16 amino acids. In nucleotides, the CDR3 is TGTGCCAGCAGTTACGGGGGGGATTCCCCCACAGATACGCAGTATTTT. It is translated as CASSYGGDSPTDTQYF.

This clonotype was picked up a small number of times. V and J are TRBV20-1 and TRBJ2-7; TRBD2 aligns across 12 bases. The V segment lost 0 bases and the J segment 2 bases; nucleotides outside the gene matches: 8. There are 17 residues in the CDR3. CDR1 is DFQATT and CDR2 is SNEGSKA in the germline V gene (reference sequence). CDR3 protein: CSARDTTSGSNAYEQYF. CDR3 DNA: TGCAGTGCTAGAGACACGACTAGCGGGAGTAACGCCTACGAGCAGTACTTC.

Notes on this clonotype: One base away lies a much larger clone, so this may be a sequencing read error. The genes are TRBV5-3 and TRBJ1-1; D perhaps matches TRBD1 (6 bases). TRBV5-3 falls under the ORF class, with uncertain function. V gave up 8 bases and J gave up 11 bases, with 22 bases separating them. The CDR3 is 13 residues long. The CDR3 protein is CASSTWGGLGAFF. In DNA form, the CDR3 reads TGTGCCAGCAGCACCTGGGGGGGCCTCGGTGCTTTCTTT.

This clonotype was observed many times. The chain links TRBV3-1 to TRBJ1-1; no clear D gene. CDR1 LGHDT and CDR2 YNNKEL come from the germline V gene (reference sequence). V gave up 1 base and J gave up 4 bases, with 7 bases separating them. This CDR3 has 13 amino acids. For the CDR3, the DNA is TGTGCCAGCAGCCAAGGTGACCTCACTGAAGCTTTCTTT. Encoded protein: CASSQGDLTEAFF.

This clonotype was seen at least ten times. The chain carries TRBV14 and TRBJ2-1; 12 positions match TRBD2. CDR1 and CDR2 (germline): SGHDN, FVKESK. The CDR3 covers 19 residues. The J segment lost 3 bases and the V segment lost 3 bases, leaving 12 bases of the junction unmatched. The CDR3 here is CASSHTSGRPPNNYNEQFF. CDR3 bases: TGTGCCAGCAGCCACACTAGCGGGAGGCCCCCGAACAACTACAATGAGCAGTTCTTC.

This clonotype has a handful of counts. The rearrangement uses TRBV7-8 and TRBJ1-5; D is perhaps TRBD1 (5 bases). CDR1 SGHVS and CDR2 FQNEAQ come from the germline V gene. V was trimmed by 1 base and J by 4 bases, leaving 17 bases between them. CDR3 length: 17 amino acids. In DNA, the CDR3 is TGTGCCAGCAGCTTAGGCAAGATAGGGGTGGGGAATCAGCCCCAGCATTTT. Its translation is CASSLGKIGVGNQPQHF.

A word on this clonotype: A much more abundant neighbour one base away suggests this may be a read error. The chain couples TRBV29-1 to TRBJ1-1; a weak D match, TRBD1 (5 bases). This CDR3 spans 13 amino acids. Germline V gives CDR1 SQVTM, CDR2 ANQGSEA. For the CDR3, the DNA is TGCAGCGTTGTCGGGCAGGGAGAGACTGGAGCTTTCTTT. This codes for CSVVGQGETGAFF.

Note on this clonotype: At one boundary the junction diverges from the germline segment, which might be a read error. The chain couples TRBV6-2 or TRBV6-3 to TRBJ2-2; D call uncertain. CDR3 length equals 12 residues. Germline V gene lookup returns CDR1 MNHEY and CDR2 SVGEGT. CDR3 sequence: CVSRIGAGELFF. CDR3 sequence (DNA): TGTGTCAGCAGAATTGGTGCCGGGGAGCTGTTTTTT.

This clonotype was detected many times. The rearrangement uses TRBV5-1 and TRBJ2-3, with 9 bases matching TRBD1. The V and J ends lost 6 bases and 2 bases, in that order; junction bases with no gene match: 10. CDR3 length: 16 amino acids. Germline CDR1 and CDR2: SGHRS and YFSETQ. The CDR3, as DNA: TGCGCCAGCACCCCCTGGGGACAGGGCTCCACAGATACGCAGTATTTT. It codes for CASTPWGQGSTDTQYF.

This clonotype was observed at least ten times. The chain couples TRBV7-9 to TRBJ2-4; D may be TRBD1 (5 bases). CDR3 size: 16 residues. CDR1 SEHNR and CDR2 FQNEAQ come from the germline V gene (reference sequence). V was cut by 0 bases and J by 6 bases, with 15 bases left in between. CDR3 sequence: CASSLARQPGVNIQYF. In nucleotides, the CDR3 is TGTGCCAGCAGCTTAGCCCGACAGCCAGGCGTAAACATTCAGTACTTC.

There are many counts of this clonotype. The chain employs TRBV29-1 and TRBJ2-3, with no clear D. CDR3 length: 14 amino acids. Per the germline V gene, CDR1 is SQVTM and CDR2 is ANQGSEA. Trimming removed 4 bases from V and 0 bases from J, with 11 bases in between. CDR3 loop: CSVGDGSSTDTQYF. CDR3 DNA: TGCAGCGTTGGAGACGGAAGTAGCACAGATACGCAGTATTTT.

The chain combines TRBV10-3 with TRBJ2-3; the D gene is possibly TRBD2 (6 bases). Germline CDR1 is ENHRY and CDR2 is SYGVKD. This CDR3 is 19 amino acids long. Trimming left V 0 bases short and J 1 base short, with 20 bases between. CDR3 bases: TGTGCCATCAGTGAGTCGTTGAATCAGGGACTTCGACGCACAGATACGCAGTATTTT. It encodes CAISESLNQGLRRTDTQYF.

The V gene is TRBV6-2 or TRBV6-3, the J gene TRBJ2-3; 14 positions agree with TRBD2. The CDR3 length is 21 residues. CDR1 is MNHEY and CDR2 is SVGEGT in the germline V gene. V lost 6 bases and J lost 2; bases outside the gene matches: 19. This CDR3 is CASSWGTGLAGDKRATDTQYF. In nucleotides, the CDR3 is TGTGCCAGCAGCTGGGGGACGGGACTAGCGGGAGATAAGAGGGCCACAGATACGCAGTATTTT.

This clonotype was observed many times. V gene TRBV14 combines with J gene TRBJ1-2; no clear D. Germline CDR1 and CDR2: SGHDN and FVKESK. The CDR3 loop spans 16 amino acids. V was cut by 0 bases and J by 5 bases, with 16 bases left in between. The chain's CDR3 is CASSQDGMNLSYGYTF. CDR3 sequence (DNA): TGTGCCAGCAGCCAAGATGGGATGAACCTTTCGTATGGCTACACCTTC.